Below are 12 T cell receptor beta chains sequenced from a single sample in a study of vaccination and CD4 T cells after COVID-19. With the Oncomine TCR Beta short-read assay, DNA from cultured CD4+ T cells was sequenced. In TCRdb, the PCR reads were re-called with MiXCR into one record per CDR3 protein. The sample yields approximately 15,000 distinct CDR3 sequences, under 45% seen once. These receptors have no known antigen. Treatment noted: approximately nine-day PBMC culture with coronavirus spike peptide pools or control peptides (ViraFEST assay). The sample consisted of CD4+ T cells from blood, cultured in vitro, taken before SARS-CoV-2 vaccination. All receptors derive from a human donor who had recovered from COVID-19.

CDR3 amino acids: CATSREGPEYGYTF. Here the CDR3 DNA reads TGTGCCACCAGCAGAGAAGGGCCAGAGTATGGCTACACCTTC. The chain has TRBV15 and TRBJ1-2; D ambiguous. In germline, CDR1 is LNHNV, CDR2 YYDKDF (reference sequence). CDR3 length: 14 amino acids. V was pared by 0 bases and J by 5 bases, with 10 bases between.

V is TRBV28 and J is TRBJ2-7, with TRBD2 matching 11 bases. Germline CDR1 reads MDHEN; CDR2 reads SYDVKM. V lost 1 base and J lost 7; bases outside the gene matches: 12. The CDR3 covers 17 residues. The CDR3 protein is CASSLYAGSSGRNEQYF. The CDR3 DNA reads TGTGCCAGCAGTTTATACGCCGGTTCTAGCGGGAGGAATGAGCAGTACTTC.

V usage is TRBV28 and J usage is TRBJ1-2; D might be TRBD1 (6 bases). The germline gives CDR1 MDHEN, CDR2 SYDVKM. Between the trimmed V and J ends, which lost 8 bases and 5 bases, there was a span of 12 bases. This CDR3 region has 12 residues. The CDR3 protein is CASWRDTYGYTF. The CDR3 DNA reads as TGTGCCAGCTGGAGGGACACATATGGCTACACCTTC.

There are a few counts of this clonotype. The CDR3 here is CASSQLSGNNSPLHF. As DNA, the CDR3 is TGTGCCAGCAGTCAATTAAGTGGGAATAATTCACCCCTCCACTTT. The V gene is TRBV6-1, the J gene TRBJ1-6; D gene ambiguous. CDR1 is MNHNS, CDR2 SASEGT, per germline. The CDR3 is made up of 15 amino acids. The germline V and J ends were trimmed by 5 bases and 5 bases, with 13 bases remaining between them.

This chain joins TRBV11-2 and TRBJ2-7, with 9 bases matching TRBD2. The J segment lost 6 bases and the V segment lost 3 bases, leaving 6 bases of the junction unmatched. In germline, CDR1 is SGHAT, CDR2 FQNNGV. The CDR3 is 14 residues long. The DNA for the CDR3 is TGTGCCAGCAGCTTTAGCGGGAGATCGCCCGAGCAGTACTTC. This gives the protein CASSFSGRSPEQYF.

The genes are TRBV5-4 and TRBJ2-2; 7 bases are shared with TRBD2. In germline, CDR1 is SGHNT, CDR2 YYREEE (reference sequence). The trim removed 3 bases at V and 5 bases at J, leaving 7 bases unmatched. The CDR3 is 15 amino acids. This chain's CDR3 is CASSWGGRGTGELFF. The CDR3, as DNA: TGTGCCAGCAGCTGGGGCGGGAGAGGGACCGGGGAGCTGTTTTTT. Combining the CDR3 with reference TRBV5-4 and TRBJ2-2 gives the whole variable domain ETGVTQSPTHLIKTRGQQVTLRCSSQSGHNTVSWYQQALGQGPQFIFQYYREEENGRGNFPPRFSGLQFPNYSSELNVNALELDDSALYLCASSWGGRGTGELFFGEGSRLTVL.

The rearrangement links TRBV27 to TRBJ2-7; D unresolved. The germline CDR1 and CDR2 sequences are MNHEY and SMNVEV (reference sequence). V lost 6 bases and J 5 bases, leaving 17 bases between the germline ends. The CDR3 runs to 14 residues. CDR3: CASRMNWGRDEQYF. The CDR3 nucleotides are TGTGCCAGCAGGATGAATTGGGGAAGGGACGAGCAGTACTTC.

The rearrangement links TRBV7-3 to TRBJ1-6; D is undetermined. The CDR3 length is 13 residues. The germline V gene has CDR1 SGHTA and CDR2 FQGTGA. The V gene lost 2 bases and the J gene lost 7 bases, with 6 bases spanning the gap. CDR3 region: CASSLDGNSPLHF. DNA of the CDR3: TGTGCCAGCAGCTTAGATGGGAATTCACCCCTCCACTTT.

This clonotype was picked up a small number of times. The chain is built from TRBV10-3 and TRBJ2-5; 8 bases map to TRBD2. Losses at the gene ends were 6 bases for V and 1 base for J; bases not matched to a gene: 4. This CDR3 is 14 amino acids long. Germline V gives CDR1 ENHRY, CDR2 SYGVKD. The CDR3 sequence: CAISPGLGQETQYF. In nucleotides, the CDR3 is TGTGCCATCAGCCCGGGACTAGGCCAAGAGACCCAGTACTTC.

The rearrangement joins TRBV15 to TRBJ2-6; the match to TRBD2 covers 9 bases. The ends lost 3 bases at V and 0 bases at J; junction bases unmatched: 6. The CDR3 sequence is 18 residues long. Germline lookup yields CDR1 LNHNV and CDR2 YYDKDF (reference sequence). Here the CDR3 reads CATSSAAGGISGANVLTF. The CDR3 region has the DNA TGTGCCACCAGCAGCGCGGCGGGGGGGATCTCTGGGGCCAACGTCCTGACTTTC.

The CDR3 DNA reads TGCGCCAGCAGCCAAGATAATGTGGCCGACAGGGCTGGTGGCTACACCTTC. This sequence encodes CASSQDNVADRAGGYTF. This chain uses TRBV4-1 with TRBJ1-2, with 7 bases matching TRBD1. CDR1 MGHRA and CDR2 YSYEKL come from the germline V gene. The CDR3 consists of 17 residues. The V segment lost 0 bases and the J segment 7 bases; nucleotides outside the gene matches: 14.

V is TRBV6-7 and J is TRBJ2-2; 8 nucleotides match TRBD2. TRBV6-7 belongs to the ORF category, with a function that is uncertain. This CDR3 contains 20 residues. The J segment lost 6 bases and the V segment lost 0 bases, leaving 18 bases of the junction unmatched. The CDR3 region is CASSYSSGGPSFSFAGELFF. CDR3 DNA: TGTGCCAGCAGTTACTCGTCGGGAGGGCCCTCCTTCAGTTTCGCCGGGGAGCTGTTTTTT.